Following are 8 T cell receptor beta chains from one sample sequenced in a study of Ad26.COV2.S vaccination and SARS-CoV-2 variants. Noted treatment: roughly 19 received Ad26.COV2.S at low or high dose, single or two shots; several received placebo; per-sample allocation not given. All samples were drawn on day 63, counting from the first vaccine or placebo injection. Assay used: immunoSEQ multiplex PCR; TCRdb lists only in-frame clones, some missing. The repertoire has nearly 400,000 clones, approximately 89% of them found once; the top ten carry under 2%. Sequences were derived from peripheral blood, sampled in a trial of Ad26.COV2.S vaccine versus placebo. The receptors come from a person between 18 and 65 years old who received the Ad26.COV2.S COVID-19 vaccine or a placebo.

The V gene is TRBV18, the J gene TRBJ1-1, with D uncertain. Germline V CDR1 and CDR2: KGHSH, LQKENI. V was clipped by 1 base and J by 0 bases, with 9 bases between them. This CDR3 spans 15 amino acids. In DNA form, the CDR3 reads TGTGCCAGCTCACCACGGGATCTCCTGAACACTGAAGCTTTCTTT. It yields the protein CASSPRDLLNTEAFF.

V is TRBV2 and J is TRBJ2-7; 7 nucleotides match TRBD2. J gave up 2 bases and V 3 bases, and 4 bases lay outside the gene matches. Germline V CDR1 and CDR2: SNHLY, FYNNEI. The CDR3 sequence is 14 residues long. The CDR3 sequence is CASSDGGGTYEQYF. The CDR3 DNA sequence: TGTGCCAGCAGTGACGGCGGGGGTACCTACGAGCAGTACTTC.

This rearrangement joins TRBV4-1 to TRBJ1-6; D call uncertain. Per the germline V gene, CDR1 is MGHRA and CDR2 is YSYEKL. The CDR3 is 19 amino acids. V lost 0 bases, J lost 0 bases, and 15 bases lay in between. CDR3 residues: CASSQEDGEFRSYNSPLHF. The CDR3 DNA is TGCGCCAGCAGCCAAGAAGATGGCGAATTTCGCTCCTATAATTCACCCCTCCACTTT.

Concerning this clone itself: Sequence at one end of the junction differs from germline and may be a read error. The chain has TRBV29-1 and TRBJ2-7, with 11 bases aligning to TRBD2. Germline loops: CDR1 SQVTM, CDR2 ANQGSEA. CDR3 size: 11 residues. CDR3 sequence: CSVGLAGGQFF. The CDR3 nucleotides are TGCAGCGTTGGTCTAGCGGGAGGCCAATTCTTC.

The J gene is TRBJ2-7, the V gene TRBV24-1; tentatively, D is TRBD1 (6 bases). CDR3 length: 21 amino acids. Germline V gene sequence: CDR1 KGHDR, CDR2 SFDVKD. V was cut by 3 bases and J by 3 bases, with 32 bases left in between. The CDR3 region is CATSDRAGDRLTALGDYEQYF. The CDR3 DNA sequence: TGTGCCACCAGTGATCGAGCAGGGGATCGGCTAACAGCGCTAGGGGACTACGAGCAGTACTTC.

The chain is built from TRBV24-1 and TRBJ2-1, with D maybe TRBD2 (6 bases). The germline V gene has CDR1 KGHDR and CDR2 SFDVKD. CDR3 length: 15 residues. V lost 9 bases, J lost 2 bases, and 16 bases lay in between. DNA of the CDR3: TGTGCCACCCAAGACCCCCTAGCGCCCTACAATGAGCAGTTCTTC. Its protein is CATQDPLAPYNEQFF.

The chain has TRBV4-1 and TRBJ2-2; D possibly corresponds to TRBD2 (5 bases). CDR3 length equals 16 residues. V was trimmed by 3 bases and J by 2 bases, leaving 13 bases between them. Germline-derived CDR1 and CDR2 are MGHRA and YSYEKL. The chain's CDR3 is CASSHHLRDNTGELFF. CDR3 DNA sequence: TGCGCCAGCAGCCACCACCTCCGGGATAACACCGGGGAGCTGTTTTTT.

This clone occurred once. For the CDR3, the DNA is TGTGCCACCAGTGATCTTAGTAATGAGCAGTTCTTC. Its protein is CATSDLSNEQFF. The V and J genes are TRBV24-1 and TRBJ2-1, with unresolved D. The CDR3 runs 12 residues. Germline CDR1 and CDR2: KGHDR and SFDVKD. The germline V and J ends were trimmed by 3 bases and 7 bases, with 6 bases remaining between them.